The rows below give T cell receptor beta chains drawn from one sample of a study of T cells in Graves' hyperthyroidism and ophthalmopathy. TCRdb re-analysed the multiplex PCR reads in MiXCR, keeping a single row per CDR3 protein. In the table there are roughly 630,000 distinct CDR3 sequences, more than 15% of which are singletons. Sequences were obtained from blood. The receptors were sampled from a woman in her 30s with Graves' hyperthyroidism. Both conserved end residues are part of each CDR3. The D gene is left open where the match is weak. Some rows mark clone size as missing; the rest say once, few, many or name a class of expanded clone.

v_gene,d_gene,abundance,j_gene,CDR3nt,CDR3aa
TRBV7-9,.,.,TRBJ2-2,TGTGCCAGCAGCTTAGAGCGTTTGGATGGAGGGGAGCTGTTTTTT,CASSLERLDGGELFF
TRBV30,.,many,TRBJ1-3,TGTGCCTGGACCCAGAGCAGCTCTGGAAACACCATATATTTT,CAWTQSSSGNTIYF
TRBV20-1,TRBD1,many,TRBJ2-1,TGCAGTGCTAGAGGGGACGGGACAGGGAACGGTGGGCACGATGAGCAGTTCTTC,CSARGDGTGNGGHDEQFF
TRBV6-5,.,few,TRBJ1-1,TGTGCCAGCAGTTACATTCGTGGGTCAGCTGAAGCTTTCTTT,CASSYIRGSAEAFF
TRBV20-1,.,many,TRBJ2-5,TGCAGTGCCCATTCGGGGGTTCAAGAGACCCAGTACTTC,CSAHSGVQETQYF
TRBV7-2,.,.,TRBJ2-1,TGTGCCAGCGGTTTGGGGCTAGCAAATGAGCAGTTCTTC,CASGLGLANEQFF
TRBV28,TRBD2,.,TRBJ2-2,TGTGCCAGCGCTACAACTAGCGGGAGGAACACCGGGGAGCTGTTTTTT,CASATTSGRNTGELFF
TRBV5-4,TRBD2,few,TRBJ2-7,TGTGCCAGCAGCTTGGGACTAGCTCGCGAGCAGTACTTC,CASSLGLAREQYF
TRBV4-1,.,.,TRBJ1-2,TGCGCCAGCAGCCAAGACCGGGGTGTCGGGCAGGACTATGGCTACACCTTC,CASSQDRGVGQDYGYTF
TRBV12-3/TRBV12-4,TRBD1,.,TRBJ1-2,TGTGCCAGCAGTTTTGGGACAGGGAGCAACTATGGCTACACCTTC,CASSFGTGSNYGYTF
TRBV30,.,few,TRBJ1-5,TGTGTCTGTGGAGGGGGTCAGCCCCAGCATTTT,CVCGGGQPQHF
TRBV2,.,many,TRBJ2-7,TGTGCCGTGACGGATTCCTACGAGCAGTACTTC,CAVTDSYEQYF
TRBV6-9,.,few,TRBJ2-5,TGTGCCAGCAGTTACCGGACAGCCCAAGAGACCCAGTACTTC,CASSYRTAQETQYF
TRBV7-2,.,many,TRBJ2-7,TGTGCCAGCAGCTTGAGGGACCCGGTGGAGGGCGAGCAGTACTTC,CASSLRDPVEGEQYF
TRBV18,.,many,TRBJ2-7,TGTGCCAGCTCACCACCCCAGGGGGGACCCTACGAGCAGTACTTC,CASSPPQGGPYEQYF
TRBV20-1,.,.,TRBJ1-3,TGCAGTGCTGCGTCAATCTCTGGAAACACCATATATTTT,CSAASISGNTIYF
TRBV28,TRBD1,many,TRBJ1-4,TGTGCCAGCAGTTCCTCCGGGACAGGGGTGACTAATGAAAAACTGTTTTTT,CASSSSGTGVTNEKLFF
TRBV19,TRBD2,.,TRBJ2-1,TGTGCCAGTAGGGGACTAGAGTTCGACAATGAGCAGTTCTTC,CASRGLEFDNEQFF
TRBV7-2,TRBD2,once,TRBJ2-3,TGTGCCAGCAGCCCCGGGGGAGGACTAGCGGGGTTGGATACGCAGTATTTT,CASSPGGGLAGLDTQYF
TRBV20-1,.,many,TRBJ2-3,TGCAGTGCTAGAGATTTAAGGCTAGCGCAAAGCACAGATACGCAGTATTTT,CSARDLRLAQSTDTQYF
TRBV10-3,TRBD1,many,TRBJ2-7,TGTGCCAGTCGGGACAGGGCCCCGGGCTGGGCGGACGAGCAGTACTTC,CASRDRAPGWADEQYF
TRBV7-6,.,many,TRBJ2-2,TGTGCCAGCAGCTTAGGGAGGGAGCTGTTTTTT,CASSLGRELFF